The clone carrying this T cell receptor beta chain was counted a few times. Antigen: not known. After removal of 5 bases from V and 1 base from J, the junction contained 14 bases not matched to a gene. Germline V gene sequence: CDR1 SGHTA, CDR2 FQGNSA. The CDR3 is 18 amino acids. The sample belongs to a study of cytomegalovirus exposure and HLA in healthy donors. Study results and limitations: Some TCR beta chains (approximately 180 of them) were listed as cytomegalovirus-associated.

Both 60 Vbeta primers and 13 Jbeta primers went into the PCR. Repertoires were generated with immunoSEQ multiplex PCR, while TCRdb's copy carries only in-frame clones and drops some. The data contain roughly 140,000 clones, around 74% of them singletons. J is TRBJ2-5 and V is TRBV7-2; TRBD1 aligns across 9 bases. The receptor comes from a man in his late teens or twenties in good health and CMV-seronegative. Source material: PBMCs. The CDR3, as DNA: TGTGCCAGCAGCCAACCTGCTCGGACAGGGGACACCCAAGAGACCCAGTACTTC. This codes for CASSQPARTGDTQETQYF.